A selection of T cell receptor beta chains follows, all from one sample in a study of T cells in Graves' hyperthyroidism and ophthalmopathy. TCRdb re-derived calls from the multiplex PCR reads in MiXCR, one entry per CDR3 protein. Of roughly 400,000 distinct CDR3 sequences listed, over 12% are singletons. Sequenced input: blood. Receptor source: a man in his forties or fifties with Graves' ophthalmopathy. Each CDR3 is given with its conserved first and last residue. The D gene is left open where the match is weak. Only part of the rows carry a size: once, few, many, or a class if the clone is expanded.

>TRBD1|TRBJ2-7|many|TRBV11-2
CASSLVPDRGHEQYF
TGTGCCAGCAGCTTAGTCCCGGACAGGGGCCACGAGCAGTACTTC
>.|TRBJ2-3|few|TRBV5-4
CASSSQPGSTDTQYF
TGTGCCAGCAGCTCCCAGCCAGGGTCCACAGATACGCAGTATTTT
>TRBD1|TRBJ1-5|many|TRBV20-1
CSARRVGGGIGQPQHF
TGCAGTGCTAGAAGGGTAGGGGGCGGAATTGGTCAGCCCCAGCATTTT
>TRBD2|TRBJ2-3|many|TRBV20-1
CSVPRLAGGTDTQYF
TGCAGTGTCCCCCGACTAGCGGGAGGCACAGATACGCAGTATTTT
>.|TRBJ1-6|many|TRBV30
CAWSNASPLHF
TGTGCCTGGAGTAATGCCTCACCCCTCCACTTT
>.|TRBJ2-7|few|TRBV24-1
CATGGGADYEQYF
TGTGCCACCGGGGGAGGAGCGGACTACGAGCAGTACTTC
>.|TRBJ2-5|many|TRBV7-4
CASSRQEQKETQYF
TGTGCCAGCAGCCGACAGGAGCAGAAAGAGACCCAGTACTTC
>.|TRBJ2-5|many|TRBV27
CASSRVVGQETQYF
TGTGCCAGCAGTAGGGTGGTAGGACAAGAGACCCAGTACTTC
>TRBD2|TRBJ2-4|few|TRBV9
CASSAGAGGEGNIQYF
TGTGCCAGCAGCGCGGGAGCGGGAGGGGAGGGGAACATTCAGTACTTC
>TRBD1|TRBJ1-6|many|TRBV18
CASLKTGTGVSPLHF
TGTGCCAGCTTAAAGACCGGGACAGGGGTTTCACCCCTCCACTTT
>.|TRBJ2-3|many|TRBV3-1
CASRSAGDTQYF
TGTGCCAGCAGGAGCGCAGGAGATACGCAGTATTTT
>.|TRBJ2-2|.|TRBV20-1
CSARYARLVFTGELFF
TGCAGTGCTAGATACGCCCGACTAGTTTTCACCGGGGAGCTGTTTTTT
>.|TRBJ1-5|many|TRBV10-3
CAISIDLVQPQHF
TGTGCCATCAGTATTGATCTGGTTCAGCCCCAGCATTTT
>.|TRBJ1-1|.|TRBV10-2
CASSESGGTEAFF
TGCGCCAGCAGTGAGTCAGGGGGCACTGAAGCTTTCTTT
>TRBD1|TRBJ1-4|many|TRBV3-1
CASSQTEGAREEKLFF
TGTGCCAGCAGCCAAACCGAGGGGGCGCGTGAGGAAAAACTGTTTTTT
>.|TRBJ2-3|many|TRBV20-1
CSATRTDTQYF
TGCAGTGCTACACGCACAGATACGCAGTATTTT
>TRBD1|TRBJ2-2|few|TRBV20-1
CSAREDRAPNSGELFF
TGCAGTGCTAGAGAGGACAGGGCACCGAACAGCGGGGAGCTGTTTTTT
>.|TRBJ2-1|many|TRBV11-2
CASSFLGTGTYNEQFF
TGTGCCAGCAGCTTCCTCGGGACGGGGACATACAATGAGCAGTTCTTC
>.|TRBJ2-1|many|TRBV15
CATSKRVNNEQFF
TGTGCCACCAGTAAGCGGGTCAACAATGAGCAGTTCTTC
>.|TRBJ2-6|.|TRBV28
CASSSTGFSGANVLTF
TGTGCCAGCAGTTCTACAGGGTTCTCTGGGGCCAACGTCCTGACTTTC
>.|TRBJ1-1|.|TRBV10-3
CAISAAEDSNTEAFF
TGTGCCATCAGTGCCGCCGAAGACAGCAACACTGAAGCTTTCTTT
>TRBD2|TRBJ2-1|many|TRBV2
CASSPVVVAGVVGEQFF
TGTGCCAGCAGTCCGGTAGTGGTAGCGGGAGTCGTTGGTGAGCAGTTCTTC
>.|TRBJ1-4|few|TRBV29-1
CSASGRNEKLFF
TGCAGCGCGTCGGGGCGAAATGAAAAACTGTTTTTT
>.|TRBJ1-2|.|TRBV7-9
CASSLSREFYGYTF
TGTGCCAGCAGCCTATCCCGGGAATTCTATGGCTACACCTTC
>.|TRBJ2-5|many|TRBV30
CAWIGRRTYQETQYF
TGTGCCTGGATTGGAAGGCGGACGTACCAAGAGACCCAGTACTTC
>TRBD1|TRBJ2-5|many|TRBV7-8
CASSLGSQGAWETQYF
TGTGCCAGCAGCTTGGGTTCGCAGGGGGCATGGGAGACCCAGTACTTC
>TRBD1|TRBJ1-2|many|TRBV7-9
CASSQITGTGIMGYTF
TGTGCCAGCAGCCAAATAACCGGGACAGGGATAATGGGCTACACCTTC
>.|TRBJ2-1|many|TRBV2
CASSGFGLSYNEQFF
TGTGCCAGCAGCGGTTTTGGACTCTCCTACAATGAGCAGTTCTTC
>.|TRBJ1-2|many|TRBV2
CASCVRTDYGYTF
TGTGCCAGCTGCGTAAGGACGGACTATGGCTACACCTTC
>.|TRBJ2-5|many|TRBV6-1
CASSEAFLRETQYF
TGTGCCAGCAGTGAAGCTTTCCTACGGGAGACCCAGTACTTC
>.|TRBJ2-3|many|TRBV3-1
CASSQDVIHTDTQYF
TGTGCCAGCAGCCAAGATGTGATCCACACAGATACGCAGTATTTT
>.|TRBJ2-7|many|TRBV28
CASSFSKDSYEQYF
TGTGCCAGCAGTTTTAGTAAAGATAGCTACGAGCAGTACTTC
>.|TRBJ2-3|.|TRBV29-1
CSVVTGKSSTDTQYF
TGCAGCGTTGTTACAGGGAAAAGTAGCACAGATACGCAGTATTTT
>TRBD2|TRBJ2-1|.|TRBV5-1
CASSIQTSGDGYEQFF
TGCGCCAGCAGCATCCAGACTAGCGGTGATGGGTATGAGCAGTTCTTC
>.|TRBJ2-2|once|TRBV6-5
CASSYSGSRSNTGELFF
TGTGCCAGCAGTTACTCGGGATCGCGCTCGAACACCGGGGAGCTGTTTTTT
>TRBD2|TRBJ2-1|many|TRBV2
CASSEEAGGTYNEQFF
TGTGCCAGCAGTGAAGAAGCGGGAGGGACCTACAATGAGCAGTTCTTC
>.|TRBJ1-4|once|TRBV27
CASRPPGPREKLFF
TGTGCCAGCAGACCACCGGGGCCACGGGAAAAACTGTTTTTT
>TRBD2|TRBJ2-1|.|TRBV14
CASSLRLAGEPYNEQFF
TGTGCCAGCAGCCTTAGACTAGCGGGAGAACCCTACAATGAGCAGTTCTTC
>.|TRBJ2-3|many|TRBV15
CATSRDVAVGSLGTDTQYF
TGTGCCACCAGCAGAGACGTAGCTGTCGGCTCTTTAGGCACAGATACGCAGTATTTT
>.|TRBJ2-1|few|TRBV11-2
CASSLGLLVGSYNEQFF
TGTGCCAGCAGCTTAGGGTTACTAGTAGGGTCCTACAATGAGCAGTTCTTC
>TRBD2|TRBJ2-1|.|TRBV30
CAWMETSGLGSYNEQFF
TGTGCCTGGATGGAGACTAGCGGGCTAGGGTCCTACAATGAGCAGTTCTTC
>TRBD2|TRBJ2-3|few|TRBV29-1
CSVGLAATDTQYF
TGCAGCGTGGGACTAGCGGCCACAGATACGCAGTATTTT
>.|TRBJ2-1|many|TRBV28
CASRREEGFYNEQFF
TGTGCCAGCAGGAGGGAGGAGGGTTTTTACAATGAGCAGTTCTTC
>TRBD2|TRBJ2-7|.|TRBV29-1
CSVVRREGGNEQYF
TGCAGCGTTGTTAGACGGGAGGGTGGCAATGAGCAGTACTTC
>.|TRBJ2-1|many|TRBV28
CASKGRYGAALNEQFF
TGTGCCAGCAAAGGCCGGTATGGGGCCGCCTTGAATGAGCAGTTCTTC
>TRBD2|TRBJ2-7|.|TRBV7-9
CSSGRPYTYEQYF
TGTTCTAGCGGGAGACCCTATACCTACGAGCAGTACTTC
>.|TRBJ1-1|many|TRBV6-5
CASSYGLGNTEAFF
TGTGCCAGCAGTTACGGTCTGGGGAACACTGAAGCTTTCTTT
>.|TRBJ1-5|.|TRBV19
CASSINRLRGLSNQPQHF
TGTGCCAGTAGTATAAACAGGTTACGTGGGCTAAGCAATCAGCCCCAGCATTTT